This passage covers 19 T cell receptor beta chains from one sample sequenced in a study of blood T cells in healthy people across ages. Combining a sample-barcoded 5' primer with a J-beta primer mix, a second PCR ran for roughly 6 to 12 cycles. TCRdb analysed the 5' RACE reads with MiXCR anew, one entry per CDR3 protein. The sample records about 680,000 distinct CDR3 sequences, 45% to 50% being singletons. The material sequenced was blood. These receptors all stem from a woman aged 55-69 years in good health.

This clonotype showed up just a few times. The J gene is TRBJ2-2, the V gene TRBV5-5; perhaps TRBD1 as D (6 bases). CDR3 size: 15 residues. CDR1 is SGHKS and CDR2 is YYEKEE in the germline V gene (reference sequence). V dropped 0 bases and J dropped 0 bases, with 6 bases sitting between them. The CDR3 DNA sequence: TGTGCCAGCAGCTTGGGGACAGCGAACACCGGGGAGCTGTTTTTT. Protein product: CASSLGTANTGELFF.

CDR3 loop: CASSYSTSSYEQYF. In DNA, the CDR3 is TGTGCCAGCAGTTACTCGACGTCCTCCTACGAGCAGTACTTC. The chain employs TRBV6-5 and TRBJ2-1; D is unresolved. The J call may be faulty, since TRBJ2-7 better matches the DNA end. Germline V lookup: CDR1 MNHEY, CDR2 SVGAGI. The CDR3 is 14 amino acids.

The J gene is TRBJ2-2, the V gene TRBV6-1; 7 nucleotides agree with TRBD2. Germline CDR1 reads MNHNS; CDR2 reads SASEGT. There are 14 residues in the CDR3. Germline trimming cut 4 bases from V and 4 bases from J; bases unmatched to any gene: 3. The CDR3 here is CASSAGRFTGELFF. The CDR3 nucleotides read TGTGCCAGCAGTGCCGGGAGGTTCACCGGGGAGCTGTTTTTT.

This clonotype has just a few counts. This chain connects TRBV20-1 to TRBJ2-1; D gene uncertain. The CDR3 sequence is 11 residues long. Germline-derived CDR1 and CDR2 are DFQATT and SNEGSKA (reference sequence). The ends were cut back, 6 bases at V and 8 bases at J, with 11 bases in the middle. In nucleotides, the CDR3 is TGCAGTGCCCCGAGGAGCTATGAGCAGTTCTTC. It codes for CSAPRSYEQFF.

This clonotype was picked up a small number of times. The chain carries TRBV7-9 and TRBJ1-2; TRBD1 agrees at 12 bases. V lost 4 bases, J lost 8 bases, and 5 bases stayed unmatched. Germline V gives CDR1 SEHNR, CDR2 FQNEAQ (reference sequence). The CDR3 length is 14 residues. The CDR3 here is CASSSTGTGGGYTF. The CDR3 region has the DNA TGTGCCAGCAGCTCAACCGGGACAGGGGGCGGCTACACCTTC.

The rearrangement links TRBV7-2 to TRBJ2-1, with D possibly being TRBD2 (6 bases). The CDR3 has 14 amino acids. From germline, CDR1 is SGHTA and CDR2 FQGNSA. Trimming removed 6 bases at V and 8 bases at J, with 17 bases between. CDR3 sequence (DNA): TGTGCCAGCAGAGGGGACTGGGGTGGAGATGAGCAGTTCTTC. This encodes CASRGDWGGDEQFF.

The rearrangement joins TRBV5-4 to TRBJ2-1, with a possible D match to TRBD1 (5 bases). V gave up 5 bases and J gave up 4 bases, with 13 bases separating them. The CDR3 extends over 14 amino acids. Germline V gives CDR1 SGHNT, CDR2 YYREEE (reference sequence). The CDR3 region is CASRLDTGYNEQFF. In DNA form, the CDR3 reads TGTGCCAGCAGACTTGACACAGGATACAATGAGCAGTTCTTC.

A few counts support this clonotype. This chain connects TRBV20-1 to TRBJ2-2, with 9 bases fitting TRBD1. The trim removed 5 bases at V and 5 bases at J, leaving 9 bases unmatched. The CDR3 runs to 15 residues. CDR1 is DFQATT and CDR2 is SNEGSKA in the germline V gene (reference sequence). CDR3 protein: CSAGTGGLITGELFF. The CDR3 bases are TGCAGTGCTGGTACAGGGGGCCTGATTACCGGGGAGCTGTTTTTT.

This clonotype has at least ten counts. This chain joins TRBV2 and TRBJ2-5; a possible D gene is TRBD1 (6 bases). The CDR3 has 15 residues. Trimming removed 4 bases at V and 1 base at J, with 13 bases between. Germline CDR1 reads SNHLY; CDR2 reads FYNNEI. The CDR3 loop reads CASSGAGTTQETQYF. The CDR3 DNA reads as TGTGCCAGCAGTGGGGCAGGGACAACCCAAGAGACCCAGTACTTC.

The chain carries TRBV5-8 and TRBJ2-2, with D possibly called TRBD1 or TRBD2 (6 bases each). Trimming cost V 4 bases and J 0 bases, with 13 bases left between them. Germline values: CDR1 SGHTS, CDR2 YDEGEE. The CDR3 totals 16 residues. CDR3 DNA sequence: TGTGCCAGCAGCCCACAGGGAGGTTCGAACACCGGGGAGCTGTTTTTT. It is translated as CASSPQGGSNTGELFF.

The gene calls are TRBV29-1 and TRBJ2-6; TRBD1 aligns across 12 bases. J gave up 2 bases and V 6 bases, and 2 bases lay outside the gene matches. The CDR3 is 15 residues long. Per germline, CDR1 SQVTM and CDR2 ANQGSEA. Here the CDR3 reads CSVGQGAAGANVLTF. As DNA, the CDR3 is TGCAGCGTGGGACAGGGGGCGGCTGGGGCCAACGTCCTGACTTTC.

The chain combines TRBV20-1 with TRBJ2-1; 8 bases align to TRBD2. CDR1 and CDR2 (germline): DFQATT, SNEGSKA (reference sequence). Trimming cost V 3 bases and J 6 bases; bases outside gene matches: 10. The length of the CDR3 is 15 residues. The CDR3 region has the DNA TGCAGTGCTAGGACCGGGAGGGCCGGCATCAATGAGCAGTTCTTC. It translates to CSARTGRAGINEQFF.

This clonotype was detected many times. The chain has TRBV7-2 and TRBJ2-5; 12 bases match TRBD2. The CDR3 extends over 16 amino acids. Germline loops: CDR1 SGHTA, CDR2 FQGNSA. The V and J ends lost 3 bases and 5 bases, in that order; junction bases with no gene match: 7. CDR3 DNA: TGTGCCAGCAGCTTGGGACTAGCGGGCTCCGCCGAGACCCAGTACTTC. Translated: CASSLGLAGSAETQYF. The whole variable domain, filled in from reference TRBV7-2 and TRBJ2-5, reads GAGVSQSPSNKVTEKGKDVELRCDPISGHTALYWYRQSLGQGLEFLIYFQGNSAPDKSGLPSDRFSAERTGGSVSTLTIQRTQQEDSAVYLCASSLGLAGSAETQYFGPGTRLLVL.

This clonotype was counted once. V and J are TRBV20-1 and TRBJ1-1; TRBD1 aligns across 7 bases. The germline V gene encodes CDR1 DFQATT and CDR2 SNEGSKA (reference sequence). The CDR3 is 14 residues long. V shed 0 bases, J shed 4 bases, and the junction held 5 bases outside the gene matches. Written as DNA, the CDR3 is TGCAGTGCTAGAGATACAGGGACAGTCACTGAAGCTTTCTTT. Translated, it gives CSARDTGTVTEAFF.

CDR3 nucleotides: TGTGCCAGCAGCCCCTGGGACAGGGTCTCCTACGAGCAGTACTTC. Residues: CASSPWDRVSYEQYF. The J gene is TRBJ2-7, the V gene TRBV27, with 9 positions matching TRBD1. This CDR3 spans 15 amino acids. The ends lost 6 bases at V and 0 bases at J; junction bases unmatched: 6. In germline, CDR1 is MNHEY, CDR2 SMNVEV (reference sequence).

The chain combines TRBV5-1 with TRBJ2-7, with 7 bases identical to TRBD2. Germline lookup yields CDR1 SGHRS and CDR2 YFSETQ. With V trimmed by 4 bases and J by 0 bases, 4 bases remained unmatched. There are 14 residues in the CDR3. The CDR3 here is CASSGRARSYEQYF. The CDR3, as DNA: TGCGCCAGCAGCGGGAGGGCGCGCTCCTACGAGCAGTACTTC.

This clonotype came up once. The rearrangement joins TRBV4-3 to TRBJ2-5, with D unresolved. The last part of the DNA fits TRBJ2-7 better; the J call may be wrong. Germline V gives CDR1 LGHNA, CDR2 YSLEER. The CDR3 extends over 13 amino acids. Written as DNA, the CDR3 is TGCGCCAGCAGCCAAGAATGGGGATACGAGCAGTACTTC. Translating it yields CASSQEWGYEQYF.

This clonotype was detected only a few times. V and J are TRBV12-3 or TRBV12-4 and TRBJ2-1, with D tentatively TRBD1 (5 bases). CDR3 size: 13 residues. Deletions cut 0 bases from V and 10 bases from J, with 10 bases between. For the CDR3, the DNA is TGTGCCAGCAGTTTAGCGCAGGGATACGAGCAGTTCTTC. Its translation: CASSLAQGYEQFF.

This clonotype was observed a single time. The chain employs TRBV19 and TRBJ2-7, with TRBD1 as a possible D gene (6 bases). The CDR3 contains 18 residues. Trimming cost V 5 bases and J 2 bases, with 25 bases left between them. Germline V gives CDR1 LNHDA, CDR2 SQIVND (reference sequence). For the CDR3, the DNA is TGTGCCAGTAGTGTCCGCCCAGGGGCACGAAGAATAGCCTACGAGCAGTACTTC. Its protein product is CASSVRPGARRIAYEQYF. Variable domain in full (rest from reference TRBV19 and TRBJ2-7): DGGITQSPKYLFRKEGQNVTLSCEQNLNHDAMYWYRQDPGQGLRLIYYSQIVNDFQKGDIAEGYSVSREKKESFPLTVTSAQKNPTAFYLCASSVRPGARRIAYEQYFGPGTRLTVT.